A selection of T cell receptor beta chains follows, all from one sample in a study of CD8 T cells in Susac syndrome. Each CDR3 protein is one row after TCRdb ran MiXCR on the immunoSEQ multiplex PCR reads. The data hold approximately 210,000 distinct CDR3 sequences, with roughly 93% observed a single time. Sequenced: CD4+ T cells from PBMCs. The receptors come from a human donor with Susac syndrome. The CDR3 runs from the conserved cysteine through the conserved F or W. Each record gives: CDR3 protein, CDR3 DNA, clone size, D gene, V gene, J gene. The D gene is left open where the match is weak. Size is stated for part of the rows, as once, few or many counts, or as a class when the clone is expanded.

CASSLTPSSGNTIYF	TGTGCCAGCAGTTTAACCCCAAGCTCTGGAAACACCATATATTTT	.	.	TRBV28	TRBJ1-3
CASSTPLLYEQYF	TGTGCCAGCAGTACACCCCTTCTCTACGAGCAGTACTTC	.	.	TRBV6-2/TRBV6-3	TRBJ2-7
CSVGDADEQYF	TGCAGCGTTGGGGACGCCGACGAGCAGTACTTC	.	.	TRBV29-1	TRBJ2-7
CSARAGQTTNSPLHF	TGCAGTGCTAGGGCTGGACAGACCACTAATTCACCCCTCCACTTT	.	.	TRBV20-1	TRBJ1-6
CASSPGQLETQYF	TGTGCCAGCAGCCCCGGACAGCTGGAGACCCAGTACTTC	.	.	TRBV7-3	TRBJ2-5
CSALPFVGRKTQYF	TGCAGTGCTCTCCCCTTCGTGGGGAGAAAGACCCAGTACTTC	.	.	TRBV20-1	TRBJ2-5
CASSVAKRAGGPTDTQYF	TGTGCCAGCAGCGTAGCTAAAAGAGCGGGGGGGCCGACAGATACGCAGTATTTT	.	TRBD2	TRBV9	TRBJ2-3
CASSQDQTGGEQYF	TGTGCCAGCAGCCAAGATCAGACAGGGGGAGAGCAGTACTTC	once	TRBD1	TRBV3-1	TRBJ2-7
CASSYSAVQTRSSYEQYF	TGTGCCAGCAGTTACTCAGCGGTGCAGACCAGAAGCTCCTACGAGCAGTACTTC	.	.	TRBV6-2/TRBV6-3	TRBJ2-7
CASSSPPGEDFSYEQYF	TGTGCCAGCAGCTCCCCCCCCGGTGAGGATTTCTCCTACGAGCAGTACTTC	.	.	TRBV7-2	TRBJ2-7
CASGGGVNEAFF	TGTGCCAGCGGGGGCGGGGTAAATGAAGCTTTCTTT	.	.	TRBV12-3/TRBV12-4	TRBJ1-1
CASSPDGASLNEKLFF	TGCGCCAGCAGCCCCGACGGAGCCAGCCTTAATGAAAAACTGTTTTTT	.	.	TRBV5-1	TRBJ1-4
CSASFGSEAFF	TGCAGTGCTAGTTTTGGCAGTGAAGCTTTCTTT	.	.	TRBV20-1	TRBJ1-1
CASSPSSGVGKYF	TGTGCCAGCAGCCCTTCCTCAGGGGTTGGAAAGTACTTC	.	.	TRBV3-1	TRBJ2-7
CAWSVRGDEQFF	TGTGCCTGGAGTGTACGGGGGGATGAGCAGTTCTTC	.	TRBD2	TRBV30	TRBJ2-1
CSANEPGPLYEQYF	TGCAGTGCCAACGAACCGGGTCCTTTATACGAGCAGTACTTC	.	.	TRBV20-1	TRBJ2-7
CASIRQGAGQETQYF	TGTGCCAGCATCAGGCAGGGGGCCGGCCAAGAGACCCAGTACTTC	.	TRBD1	TRBV12-3/TRBV12-4	TRBJ2-5
CSVDFTGLSGYTF	TGCAGCGTCGATTTTACAGGTCTGAGTGGCTACACCTTC	.	.	TRBV29-1	TRBJ1-2
CASSSTLSAGEQYF	TGTGCCAGCAGCTCGACCCTCTCAGCGGGCGAGCAGTACTTC	.	.	TRBV7-8	TRBJ2-7
CASSSIGQGGYNEQFF	TGTGCCAGCAGCTCCATAGGACAGGGGGGATACAATGAGCAGTTCTTC	.	TRBD1	TRBV11-2	TRBJ2-1
CSPSDRNTEAFF	TGCAGTCCGTCGGACAGGAACACTGAAGCTTTCTTT	.	.	TRBV20-1	TRBJ1-1
CAWSDIRGYGYTF	TGTGCCTGGAGTGATATCCGAGGCTATGGCTACACCTTC	.	.	TRBV30	TRBJ1-2
CASSHATYEQYF	TGTGCCAGCAGCCACGCAACCTACGAGCAGTACTTC	.	.	TRBV3-1	TRBJ2-7
CASLGGISETQYF	TGTGCCAGCCTGGGGGGTATTTCGGAGACCCAGTACTTC	.	.	TRBV12-3/TRBV12-4	TRBJ2-5
CASSLTGPTQETQYF	TGTGCCAGCAGCTTAACCGGACCAACACAAGAGACCCAGTACTTC	.	.	TRBV7-9	TRBJ2-5
CASSQLTEAFF	TGTGCCAGCAGCCAACTTACTGAAGCTTTCTTT	.	.	TRBV6-2/TRBV6-3	TRBJ1-1
CAWSAPTPGQGYGYTF	TGTGCCTGGAGTGCACCAACTCCGGGACAGGGGTATGGCTACACCTTC	.	TRBD1	TRBV30	TRBJ1-2
CSANPGTYGYTF	TGCAGTGCTAACCCAGGGACCTATGGCTACACCTTC	.	.	TRBV20-1	TRBJ1-2
CASSSLAGGHTDTQYF	TGTGCCAGCAGCTCGTTAGCGGGGGGACACACAGATACGCAGTATTTT	.	TRBD2	TRBV11-2	TRBJ2-3
CSADRSGLAKNIQYF	TGCAGTGCTGACAGGTCCGGACTAGCCAAAAACATTCAGTACTTC	.	.	TRBV20-1	TRBJ2-4
CASSQDSGTGELFF	TGTGCCAGCAGCCAAGATAGCGGAACCGGGGAGCTGTTTTTT	.	.	TRBV3-1	TRBJ2-2
CAWSLRRETQYF	TGTGCCTGGAGTCTGCGTAGGGAGACCCAGTACTTC	.	.	TRBV30	TRBJ2-5
CSAQTGNNQPQHF	TGCAGTGCGCAGACAGGCAATAATCAGCCCCAGCATTTT	.	.	TRBV20-1	TRBJ1-5
CASSTRQGATEAFF	TGTGCCAGCAGCACACGACAGGGCGCCACTGAAGCTTTCTTT	.	TRBD1	TRBV11-3	TRBJ1-1
CASSILGDQPQHF	TGTGCCAGTAGTATCTTGGGGGATCAGCCCCAGCATTTT	few	.	TRBV19	TRBJ1-5
CAWSARGLSGNTIYF	TGTGCCTGGAGTGCCAGGGGGCTATCTGGAAACACCATATATTTT	.	TRBD1	TRBV30	TRBJ1-3
CSARVGSNEQFF	TGCAGTGCTAGAGTAGGTAGCAATGAGCAGTTCTTC	.	.	TRBV20-1	TRBJ2-1
CASSLRSGLNEKLFF	TGCGCCAGCAGCTTGCGATCGGGGCTTAATGAAAAACTGTTTTTT	once	.	TRBV5-1	TRBJ1-4
CASSLFGTYGDEQYF	TGTGCCAGCAGTTTATTTGGGACCTACGGGGACGAGCAGTACTTC	.	.	TRBV25-1	TRBJ2-7
CASSPGTTSYEQYF	TGTGCCAGCAGCCCCGGGACTACGTCCTACGAGCAGTACTTC	.	TRBD2	TRBV7-9	TRBJ2-7
CASSSGGTGELFF	TGTGCCAGCAGTTCAGGAGGGACCGGGGAGCTGTTTTTT	.	.	TRBV6-6	TRBJ2-2
CASSPAGVGTGELFF	TGTGCCAGCAGTCCCGCAGGGGTAGGCACCGGGGAGCTGTTTTTT	.	.	TRBV12-3/TRBV12-4	TRBJ2-2
CASQDRGSYNSPLHF	TGTGCCAGCCAAGACCGGGGGTCCTATAATTCACCCCTCCACTTT	.	.	TRBV25-1	TRBJ1-6
CASSLDNIEAFF	TGTGCCAGCAGCTTGGATAACATAGAAGCTTTCTTT	.	.	TRBV5-4	TRBJ1-1
CASSPTGAGLEQYF	TGTGCCAGCTCACCAACAGGGGCGGGACTCGAGCAGTACTTC	.	.	TRBV18	TRBJ2-7
CAWGDPLGNIQYF	TGTGCCTGGGGGGATCCTCTGGGAAACATTCAGTACTTC	.	.	TRBV30	TRBJ2-4